This T cell receptor (beta chain) was retrieved from a study of T cell repertoires in cytomegalovirus infection. As for the study in general: Recently identified HLA-C-restricted CMV epitopes were used, and well-studied HLA-B-restricted CMV epitopes were used as well. Study-wide results and caveats: CMV-specific HLA-C-restricted TCR beta clonotypes dominated the ex vivo response.

This clonotype appeared once. Its antigen remains unidentified. Each CDR3 protein is one row after TCRdb ran MiXCR on the reads. This table has approximately 470,000 distinct CDR3 sequences, about 39% appearing once. V gave up 4 bases and J gave up 1 base, with 13 bases separating them. CDR3 length equals 16 residues. CDR1 and CDR2 from the germline V gene are MGHRA and YSYEKL. This sample comprised cultured PBMCs, obtained from culture after CMV antigen stimulation. The TCR originated in a human donor in good health (CMV status not recorded). Some clones in this sample may be carry-over from other donors' samples. The chain couples TRBV4-1 to TRBJ2-2, with D unclear. The CDR3 DNA follows: TGCGCCAGCAGCCTCTCGGTGCGGTTGAACACCGGGGAGCTGTTTTTT. Its translation: CASSLSVRLNTGELFF.